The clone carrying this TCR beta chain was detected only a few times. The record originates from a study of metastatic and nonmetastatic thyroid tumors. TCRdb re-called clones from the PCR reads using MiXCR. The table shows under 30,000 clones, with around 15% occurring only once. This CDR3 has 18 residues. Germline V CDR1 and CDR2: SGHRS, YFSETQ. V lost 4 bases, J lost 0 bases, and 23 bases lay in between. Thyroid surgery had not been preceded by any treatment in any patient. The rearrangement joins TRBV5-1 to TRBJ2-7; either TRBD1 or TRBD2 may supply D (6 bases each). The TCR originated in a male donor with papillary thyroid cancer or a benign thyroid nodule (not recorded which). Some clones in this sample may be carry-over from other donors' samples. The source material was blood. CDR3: CASSGGWGLARSSYEQYF. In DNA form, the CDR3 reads TGCGCCAGCAGCGGCGGGTGGGGGCTAGCGAGAAGCTCCTACGAGCAGTACTTC. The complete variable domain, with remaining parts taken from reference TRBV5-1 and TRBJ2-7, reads KAGVTQTPRYLIKTRGQQVTLSCSPISGHRSVSWYQQTPGQGLQFLFEYFSETQRNKGNFPGRFSGRQFSNSRSEMNVSTLELGDSALYLCASSGGWGLARSSYEQYFGPGTRLTVT.